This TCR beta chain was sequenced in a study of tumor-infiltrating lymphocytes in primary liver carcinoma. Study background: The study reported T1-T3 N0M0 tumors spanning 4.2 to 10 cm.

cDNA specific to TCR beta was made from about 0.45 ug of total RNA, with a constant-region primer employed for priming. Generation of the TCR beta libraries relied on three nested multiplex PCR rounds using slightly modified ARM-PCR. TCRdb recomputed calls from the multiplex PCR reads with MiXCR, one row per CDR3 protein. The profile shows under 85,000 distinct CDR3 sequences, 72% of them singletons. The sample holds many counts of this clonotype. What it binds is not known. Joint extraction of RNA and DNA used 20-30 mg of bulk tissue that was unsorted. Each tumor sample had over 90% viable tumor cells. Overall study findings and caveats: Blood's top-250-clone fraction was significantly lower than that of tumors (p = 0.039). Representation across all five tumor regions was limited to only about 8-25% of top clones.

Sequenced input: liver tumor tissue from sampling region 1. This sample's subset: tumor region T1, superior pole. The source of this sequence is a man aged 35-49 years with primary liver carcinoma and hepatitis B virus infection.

The CDR3 coding sequence is TGTGCCAGCAGCTTTCCCTCGGGGGCGGGAGGGAGGACAGATACGCAGTATTTT. Protein product: CASSFPSGAGGRTDTQYF. The chain is built from TRBV7-8 and TRBJ2-3, with 9 nucleotides matching TRBD2. V lost 3 bases and J lost 3; bases outside the gene matches: 13. The length of the CDR3 is 18 residues. The germline V gene has CDR1 SGHVS and CDR2 FQNEAQ.